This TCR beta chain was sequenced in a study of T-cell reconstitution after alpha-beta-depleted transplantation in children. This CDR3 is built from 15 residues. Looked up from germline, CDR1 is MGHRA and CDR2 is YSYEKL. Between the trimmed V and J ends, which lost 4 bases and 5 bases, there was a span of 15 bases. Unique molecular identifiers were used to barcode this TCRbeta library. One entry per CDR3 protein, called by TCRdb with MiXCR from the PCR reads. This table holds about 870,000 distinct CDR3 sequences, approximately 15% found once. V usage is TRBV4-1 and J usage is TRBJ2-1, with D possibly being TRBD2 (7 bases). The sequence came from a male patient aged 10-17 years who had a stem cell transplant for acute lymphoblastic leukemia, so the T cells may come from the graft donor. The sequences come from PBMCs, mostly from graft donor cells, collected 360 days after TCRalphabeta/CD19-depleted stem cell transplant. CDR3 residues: CASSPWGGRNNEQFF. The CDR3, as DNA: TGCGCCAGCAGCCCCTGGGGGGGGCGGAACAATGAGCAGTTCTTC.